The next 25 T cell receptor beta chains were all read from a single sample in a study of vaccination and CD4 T cells after COVID-19. The Oncomine TCR Beta short-read assay sequenced DNA from cultured CD4+ T cells. Each CDR3 protein gets one entry after TCRdb re-called the PCR reads with MiXCR. This table has tens of thousands of distinct CDR3 sequences, about a third appearing once. These receptors have no identified antigens. Stated time point: late sampling 161 to 241 days after vaccination in a few convalescent patients. Treatment: roughly nine-day PBMC culture with coronavirus spike peptide pools or control peptides (ViraFEST assay). This sample comprised CD4+ T cells from blood, cultured in vitro, obtained about 7 months after SARS-CoV-2 vaccination. The receptors derive from a human donor who had recovered from COVID-19.

This clonotype has a single count. CDR3 nucleotides: TGCGCCAGCAGCTTGGAGTATCAGGGGGCGGCGGGTTCACCCCTCCACTTT. It yields the protein CASSLEYQGAAGSPLHF. The rearrangement joins TRBV5-1 to TRBJ1-6; TRBD1 aligns across 8 bases. Germline V gene lookup returns CDR1 SGHRS and CDR2 YFSETQ. This CDR3 has 17 amino acids. With V trimmed by 0 bases and J by 9 bases, 11 bases remained unmatched.

This clonotype was picked up a small number of times. V is TRBV15 and J is TRBJ2-3; 8 bases are a match to TRBD1. V trimming: 3 bases; J trimming: 3 bases; junction bases outside the gene matches: 8. Germline V gives CDR1 LNHNV, CDR2 YYDKDF (reference sequence). The CDR3 runs 16 residues. CDR3 protein: CATSRADRVATDTQYF. In nucleotides, the CDR3 is TGTGCCACCAGCAGGGCGGACAGGGTCGCAACAGATACGCAGTATTTT.

This clonotype was detected only once. CDR3 region: CASSFRGLSYEQYF. CDR3 DNA: TGTGCCAGCAGTTTCAGGGGGCTCTCCTACGAGCAGTACTTC. The chain carries TRBV28 and TRBJ2-7, with TRBD1 matching over 8 bases. In germline, CDR1 is MDHEN, CDR2 SYDVKM. This CDR3 is built from 14 residues. The V gene end was trimmed by 3 bases and the J gene end by 0 bases; junction bases not matched to a gene: 1.

This rearrangement joins TRBV6-1 to TRBJ1-5; no definite D call. V dropped 6 bases and J dropped 4 bases, with 10 bases sitting between them. The CDR3 runs 13 residues. Germline CDR1 and CDR2: MNHNS and SASEGT. Here the CDR3 reads CASSPGSNQPQHF. In nucleotides, the CDR3 is TGTGCCAGCAGCCCCGGCAGTAATCAGCCCCAGCATTTT.

J is TRBJ2-7 and V is TRBV27; the match to TRBD2 covers 10 bases. The length of the CDR3 is 19 residues. Germline assignment: CDR1 MNHEY and CDR2 SMNVEV (reference sequence). J was trimmed by 2 bases and V by 0 bases; bases with no gene match: 13. CDR3 in DNA: TGTGCCAGCAGTTTATCGGGGTGGATAGCGGGAGGATCCCCCTACGAGCAGTACTTC. The encoded protein is CASSLSGWIAGGSPYEQYF.

This chain connects TRBV7-9 to TRBJ2-1; 8 nucleotides align to TRBD2. The CDR3 is made up of 14 amino acids. The germline gives CDR1 SEHNR, CDR2 FQNEAQ (reference sequence). J gave up 3 bases and V 3 bases, and 1 base lay outside the gene matches. CDR3 sequence (DNA): TGTGCCAGCAGCTTTAGCGGGAACTACAATGAGCAGTTCTTC. Protein: CASSFSGNYNEQFF. Together with reference TRBV7-9 and TRBJ2-1, the CDR3 gives the full variable domain: DTGVSQNPRHKITKRGQNVTFRCDPISEHNRLYWYRQTLGQGPEFLTYFQNEAQLEKSRLLSDRFSAERPKGSFSTLEIQRTEQGDSAMYLCASSFSGNYNEQFFGPGTRLTVL.

V is TRBV20-1 and J is TRBJ2-1, with 9 positions matching TRBD1. CDR1 is DFQATT, CDR2 SNEGSKA, per germline (reference sequence). The CDR3 has 15 residues. V was pared by 5 bases and J by 2 bases, with 7 bases of the junction left unmatched. As DNA, the CDR3 is TGCAGTGCTTCAACATGGACAGGGGCCTACAATGAGCAGTTCTTC. Translating it yields CSASTWTGAYNEQFF.

This clonotype is termed medium-sized. The rearrangement joins TRBV20-1 to TRBJ2-1, with 7 bases matching TRBD2. Trimming at V came to 6 bases and at J to 4 bases, leaving 6 bases not matched to a gene. Germline V gene sequence: CDR1 DFQATT, CDR2 SNEGSKA (reference sequence). The CDR3 sequence is 13 residues long. CDR3 loop: CSAPGLGYNEQFF. As DNA, the CDR3 is TGCAGTGCCCCCGGACTAGGGTACAATGAGCAGTTCTTC.

This chain connects TRBV20-1 to TRBJ2-1; TRBD2 might be the D (6 bases). Trimming removed 5 bases at V and 0 bases at J, with 14 bases between. CDR1 is DFQATT, CDR2 SNEGSKA, per germline (reference sequence). This CDR3 contains 15 residues. The CDR3 protein is CSAGGGGTSYNEQFF. CDR3 in DNA: TGCAGTGCTGGAGGCGGCGGGACCTCCTACAATGAGCAGTTCTTC.

This clonotype was counted only a few times. This chain links TRBV7-8 with TRBJ2-7; TRBD2 might be the D (5 bases). The V and J ends lost 5 bases and 5 bases respectively, with 10 bases between them. The CDR3 has 12 amino acids. Germline lookup yields CDR1 SGHVS and CDR2 FQNEAQ. The CDR3 sequence is CASSGRADEQYF. CDR3 sequence (DNA): TGTGCCAGCAGCGGGAGAGCGGACGAGCAGTACTTC.

This clonotype was detected only a few times. J is TRBJ2-7 and V is TRBV7-3, with D hard to call. Trimming removed 5 bases at V and 7 bases at J, with 15 bases between. Germline V gene sequence: CDR1 SGHTA, CDR2 FQGTGA. This CDR3 is 13 amino acids long. The CDR3 nucleotides read TGTGCCAGCAGCGACACTTACCTAAGTGAGCAGTACTTC. Translating it yields CASSDTYLSEQYF. Drawing the rest from reference TRBV7-3 and TRBJ2-7, the complete variable domain is GAGVSQTPSNKVTEKGKYVELRCDPISGHTALYWYRQSLGQGPEFLIYFQGTGAADDSGLPNDRFFAVRPEGSVSTLKIQRTERGDSAVYLCASSDTYLSEQYFGPGTRLTVT.

The chain has TRBV7-9 and TRBJ2-2, with TRBD2 matching 9 bases. The germline V gene encodes CDR1 SEHNR and CDR2 FQNEAQ (reference sequence). This CDR3 contains 15 residues. The J segment lost 8 bases and the V segment lost 2 bases, leaving 6 bases of the junction unmatched. CDR3 coding DNA: TGTGCCAGCAGCTTATGGACTAGCGAAACTGGGGAGCTGTTTTTT. It codes for CASSLWTSETGELFF.

Only a few counts were recorded for this clonotype. The J gene is TRBJ1-6, the V gene TRBV15; D gene uncertain. The CDR3 consists of 13 residues. Trimming stripped 0 bases from V and 7 bases from J, with 4 bases between. Germline CDR1 LNHNV, CDR2 YYDKDF (reference sequence). The CDR3 loop is CATSRDRNSPLHF. DNA for the CDR3: TGTGCCACCAGCAGAGACAGGAATTCACCCCTCCACTTT. Complete variable domain (other parts from reference TRBV15 and TRBJ1-6): DAMVIQNPRYQVTQFGKPVTLSCSQTLNHNVMYWYQQKSSQAPKLLFHYYDKDFNNEADTPDNFQSRRPNTSFCFLDIRSPGLGDTAMYLCATSRDRNSPLHFGNGTRLTVT.

The gene calls are TRBV20-1 and TRBJ2-1; D is unresolved. V shed 6 bases and J shed 4 bases, with 13 bases lying between them. The CDR3 has 13 amino acids. Germline-derived CDR1 and CDR2 are DFQATT and SNEGSKA (reference sequence). CDR3 sequence reads: CSAPRFGYNEQFF. Here the CDR3 DNA reads TGCAGTGCCCCCCGCTTCGGGTACAATGAGCAGTTCTTC.

CDR3 sequence: CASSSDGVGYGYTF. The DNA for the CDR3 is TGTGCCAGCAGCTCCGATGGGGTAGGCTATGGCTACACCTTC. This chain links TRBV7-9 with TRBJ1-2; D is ambiguous. There are 14 residues in the CDR3. V was cut by 4 bases and J by 4 bases, with 13 bases left in between. Germline values: CDR1 SEHNR, CDR2 FQNEAQ (reference sequence).

The chain carries TRBV28 and TRBJ2-7; unclear D gene. The CDR3 contains 14 residues. The germline V gene has CDR1 MDHEN and CDR2 SYDVKM. V gave up 4 bases and J gave up 0 bases, with 10 bases separating them. This CDR3 reads CASSSHRGSYEQYF. The CDR3 DNA reads TGTGCCAGCAGTTCCCACCGTGGCTCCTACGAGCAGTACTTC.

The CDR3 protein is CASNVQGSPLHF. The CDR3, as DNA: TGTGCCAGCAATGTACAGGGTTCACCCCTCCACTTT. The chain uses TRBV7-9 and TRBJ1-6; D is perhaps TRBD1 (6 bases). This CDR3 has 12 amino acids. Per the germline V gene, CDR1 is SEHNR and CDR2 is FQNEAQ (reference sequence). V was cut by 7 bases and J by 9 bases, with 10 bases left in between.

This clonotype has more than one count but fewer than ten. The chain recombines TRBV7-9 with TRBJ2-5, with 8 nucleotides matching TRBD2. V was clipped by 6 bases and J by 1 base; unmatched bases: 10. CDR1 and CDR2 from the germline V gene are SEHNR and FQNEAQ (reference sequence). CDR3 size: 16 residues. Here the CDR3 DNA reads TGTGCCAGCAGAAAAGGGATTAGCGGGACCCAAGAGACCCAGTACTTC. It translates to CASRKGISGTQETQYF.

V and J are TRBV20-1 and TRBJ1-5; D is unresolved. CDR3 length: 13 amino acids. The ends were cut back, 3 bases at V and 5 bases at J, with 11 bases in the middle. CDR1 DFQATT and CDR2 SNEGSKA come from the germline V gene (reference sequence). In DNA form, the CDR3 reads TGCAGTGCTAGCCGGTTGTATGATCAGCCCCAGCATTTT. Residues: CSASRLYDQPQHF.

A few counts support this clonotype. J is TRBJ2-3 and V is TRBV29-1; no reliable D call. Trimming pared 4 bases from V and 5 bases from J, leaving 10 bases between. Germline V CDR1 and CDR2: SQVTM, ANQGSEA. This CDR3 is 12 amino acids long. In DNA form, the CDR3 reads TGCAGCGTTGGCTTGTACAGAGATACGCAGTATTTT. This translates into CSVGLYRDTQYF.

The CDR3 DNA follows: TGTGCCAGCAGCAAGGGACCAACAGATACGCAGTATTTT. Encoded protein: CASSKGPTDTQYF. V usage is TRBV6-4 and J usage is TRBJ2-3, with D perhaps being TRBD1 or TRBD2 (5 bases each). This CDR3 region has 13 residues. Germline CDR1 is MRHNA and CDR2 is SNTAGT. The V end was cut by 6 bases, the J end by 3 bases, with 10 bases between.

In its sample, this clonotype was seen a few times. V is TRBV11-3 and J is TRBJ2-6, with D unresolved. The CDR3 runs 14 residues. V lost 5 bases and J lost 2, with 7 bases in between. Looked up from germline, CDR1 is SGHNT and CDR2 is YENEEA. The chain's CDR3 is CASSERPGANVLTF. CDR3 DNA sequence: TGTGCCAGCAGCGAAAGGCCTGGGGCCAACGTCCTGACTTTC. Based on the CDR3 plus reference TRBV11-3 and TRBJ2-6, the full variable domain is EAGVVQSPRYKIIEKKQPVAFWCNPISGHNTLYWYLQNLGQGPELLIRYENEEAVDDSQLPKDRFSAERLKGVDSTLKIQPAELGDSAVYLCASSERPGANVLTFGAGSRLTVL.

This chain joins TRBV19 and TRBJ1-2; 10 nucleotides agree with TRBD1. With V trimmed by 8 bases and J by 6 bases, 12 bases remained unmatched. The CDR3 runs 15 residues. Looked up from germline, CDR1 is LNHDA and CDR2 is SQIVND (reference sequence). The CDR3 loop is CASSTLGTGADGYTF. In DNA form, the CDR3 reads TGTGCCAGTTCCACGTTGGGGACAGGGGCCGATGGCTACACCTTC.

The V call is TRBV28, the J call TRBJ2-3, with D perhaps TRBD1 (6 bases). The CDR3 loop spans 11 amino acids. V was clipped by 8 bases and J by 7 bases, with 10 bases between them. Per germline, CDR1 MDHEN and CDR2 SYDVKM. DNA for the CDR3: TGTGCCAGCTCCAGGGGAAATACGCAGTATTTT. Its protein product is CASSRGNTQYF.

The rearrangement joins TRBV2 to TRBJ2-3, with 9 bases aligning to TRBD2. There are 13 residues in the CDR3. Germline loops: CDR1 SNHLY, CDR2 FYNNEI. V was pared by 4 bases and J by 13 bases, with 9 bases of the junction left unmatched. The CDR3 loop reads CASSGYGGRAEYF. The CDR3 DNA sequence: TGTGCCAGCAGTGGATATGGCGGGAGGGCCGAGTATTTT.